The 20 T cell receptor beta chains presented below share a single source sample, sequenced in a study of blood T cells in healthy people across ages. Combining a sample-barcoded 5' primer with a J-beta primer mix, a second PCR ran for 7 to 11 cycles. TCRdb reprocessed the 5' RACE reads via MiXCR and lists one record per CDR3 protein. The sample holds 1.5 million to 2 million distinct CDR3 sequences, about 49% seen once. Sequencing was performed on blood. These receptors were obtained from a woman between 40 and 55 years old in good health.

This rearrangement joins TRBV6-5 to TRBJ2-5; 9 bases are a match to TRBD1. CDR1 is MNHEY, CDR2 SVGAGI, per germline. The ends lost 5 bases at V and 2 bases at J; junction bases unmatched: 6. The CDR3 consists of 15 residues. CDR3 nucleotide sequence: TGTGCCAGCAGTAAAGGCGGGACAGGGCAAGAGACCCAGTACTTC. Its protein is CASSKGGTGQETQYF.

This sequence joins TRBV6-5 and TRBJ1-3; D might be TRBD1 (5 bases). Germline V CDR1 and CDR2: MNHEY, SVGAGI. The CDR3 runs 18 residues. Trimming pared 2 bases from V and 4 bases from J, leaving 21 bases between. CDR3 bases: TGTGCCAGCAGTTACGACCGGGGGAGGCAGAGGAGCGGAAACACCATATATTTT. Amino acids: CASSYDRGRQRSGNTIYF.

The chain couples TRBV6-1 to TRBJ2-5, with TRBD2 identical over 10 bases. This CDR3 is 15 amino acids long. V lost 7 bases to trimming and J lost 5 bases; unmatched junction nucleotides: 10. The germline V gene encodes CDR1 MNHNS and CDR2 SASEGT. In DNA form, the CDR3 reads TGTGCCAGCATACCTAGCGGGGGTTTAGGGGAGACCCAGTACTTC. Translating it yields CASIPSGGLGETQYF.

This chain uses TRBV5-1 with TRBJ2-2, with 9 bases lining up with TRBD1. Trimming cost V 0 bases and J 4 bases; bases outside gene matches: 4. The CDR3 runs to 16 residues. Looked up from germline, CDR1 is SGHRS and CDR2 is YFSETQ. In nucleotides, the CDR3 is TGCGCCAGCAGCTTGGAAGGGGACAGGGTCACCGGGGAGCTGTTTTTT. It specifies CASSLEGDRVTGELFF.

The chain links TRBV5-1 to TRBJ2-2; unclear D gene. V was clipped by 7 bases and J by 1 base, with 23 bases between them. Germline values: CDR1 SGHRS, CDR2 YFSETQ. This CDR3 comprises 18 residues. CDR3 residues: CASSSPLQDALNTGELFF. The CDR3 nucleotides read TGCGCCAGCTCCTCCCCGCTACAAGACGCACTGAACACCGGGGAGCTGTTTTTT.

This rearrangement joins TRBV29-1 to TRBJ2-7; 11 bases line up with TRBD1. Trimming cost V 7 bases and J 2 bases; bases outside gene matches: 10. The CDR3 runs 15 residues. Germline-derived CDR1 and CDR2 are SQVTM and ANQGSEA. The CDR3 DNA is TGCAGCGCTGACCTGGGACAGGGGGTAGCCTACGAGCAGTACTTC. It translates to CSADLGQGVAYEQYF.

The V and J genes are TRBV5-8 and TRBJ2-4, with D possibly TRBD1 on 5 matching bases. The V end was cut by 5 bases, the J end by 13 bases, with 19 bases between. The CDR3 is 13 residues long. Per the germline V gene, CDR1 is SGHTS and CDR2 is YDEGEE. In DNA, the CDR3 is TGTGCCAGCAGACTATATGACAGAATAGAGCAGTACTTC. Its translation is CASRLYDRIEQYF. Supplemented by reference TRBV5-8 and TRBJ2-4, the full variable domain reads EAGVTQSPTHLIKTRGQQATLRCSPISGHTSVYWYQQALGLGLQFLLWYDEGEERNRGNFPPRFSGRQFPNYSSELNVNALELEDSALYLCASRLYDRIEQYFGAGTRLSVL.

The rearrangement joins TRBV27 to TRBJ1-1; D is perhaps TRBD1 (6 bases). V was clipped by 4 bases and J by 1 base, with 10 bases between them. This CDR3 region has 14 residues. The germline CDR1 and CDR2 sequences are MNHEY and SMNVEV (reference sequence). The CDR3 reads CASSYQTGNTEAFF. CDR3 in DNA: TGTGCCAGCAGTTACCAGACAGGGAACACTGAAGCTTTCTTT.

This clonotype was counted a few times. V gene TRBV29-1 combines with J gene TRBJ1-2; D is unclear. This CDR3 comprises 11 residues. V lost 3 bases to trimming and J lost 6 bases, with 8 bases between them. From germline, CDR1 is SQVTM and CDR2 ANQGSEA. In DNA form, the CDR3 reads TGCAGCGTTGAGAGAGACAATGGCTACACCTTC. It translates to CSVERDNGYTF.

This sequence joins TRBV27 and TRBJ2-5; D may be TRBD1 or TRBD2 (5 bases each). V dropped 4 bases and J dropped 5 bases, with 17 bases sitting between them. Germline V gene sequence: CDR1 MNHEY, CDR2 SMNVEV (reference sequence). This CDR3 has 15 amino acids. This chain's CDR3 is CASSCTVGTQETQYF. The DNA for the CDR3 is TGTGCCAGCAGTTGTACGGTGGGGACCCAGGAGACCCAGTACTTC.

The chain couples TRBV4-1 to TRBJ2-1; tentatively, D is TRBD1 (7 bases). CDR1 MGHRA and CDR2 YSYEKL come from the germline V gene. V dropped 3 bases and J dropped 0 bases, with 15 bases sitting between them. The CDR3 sequence is 17 residues long. CDR3 protein: CASSQAQGGHSYNEQFF. The CDR3 nucleotides are TGCGCCAGCAGCCAGGCCCAGGGGGGCCACTCCTACAATGAGCAGTTCTTC.

The table lists this clonotype with a few counts. The chain joins TRBV13 to TRBJ2-5, with 8 bases identical to TRBD2. J was trimmed by 1 base and V by 5 bases; bases with no gene match: 6. The length of the CDR3 is 15 residues. Per germline, CDR1 PRHDT and CDR2 FYEKMQ (reference sequence). This chain's CDR3 is CASSTSGTSQETQYF. The CDR3, as DNA: TGTGCCAGCAGCACCTCCGGGACTAGCCAAGAGACCCAGTACTTC.

About this clonotype itself: Its ends do not fully match the called genes, so a read error is possible. The chain employs TRBV7-9 and TRBJ2-3, with D possibly being TRBD2 (6 bases). Per germline, CDR1 SEHNR and CDR2 FQNEAQ (reference sequence). The CDR3 is made up of 15 amino acids. In DNA, the CDR3 is TGTGCCAGCAGCTTAGACGGTACTAGCATAGATACGCAGTATTTT. Translating gives CASSLDGTSIDTQYF.

The V call is TRBV20-1, the J call TRBJ1-2; the match to TRBD1 covers 11 bases. V dropped 3 bases and J dropped 5; count of bases not matched to a gene: 5. The CDR3 is made up of 14 amino acids. The germline V gene has CDR1 DFQATT and CDR2 SNEGSKA (reference sequence). The CDR3 here is CSASGTGGGYGYTF. Here the CDR3 DNA reads TGCAGTGCTAGTGGGACAGGGGGAGGGTATGGCTACACCTTC.

CDR3 nucleotides: TGTGCCAGCAGCTTAAGACTAGTCGTGAGCGAGCAGTACTTC. Amino acid sequence: CASSLRLVVSEQYF. This chain connects TRBV7-2 to TRBJ2-7, with D perhaps TRBD2 (6 bases). Trimming removed 2 bases from V and 6 bases from J, with 14 bases in between. The CDR3 runs 14 residues. Germline V CDR1 and CDR2: SGHTA, FQGNSA.

This sequence joins TRBV21-1 and TRBJ2-4; the table names TRBD2, a call not compared with the DNA. TRBV21-1 corresponds to a pseudogene. This CDR3 spans 13 amino acids. The CDR3 region is CASSDGRDSIQYF. DNA for the CDR3: TGTGCCAGCAGCGACGGGAGGGATAGCATTCAGTACTTC.

This clonotype was found a few times. V gene TRBV20-1 combines with J gene TRBJ1-2, with a weak D call TRBD1 (5 bases). This CDR3 has 15 residues. Germline values: CDR1 DFQATT, CDR2 SNEGSKA (reference sequence). The CDR3 protein is CSGSYPGNGNYGYTF. CDR3 nucleotides: TGCAGCGGAAGTTATCCAGGGAATGGTAACTATGGCTACACCTTC.

The V and J genes are TRBV24-1 and TRBJ1-2; D ambiguous. The CDR3 has 14 residues. Trimming took off 5 bases at V and 1 base at J, with 10 bases between the two ends. Looked up from germline, CDR1 is KGHDR and CDR2 is SFDVKD. For the CDR3, the DNA is TGTGCCACCAGTGGACGGGCCCTTAACTATGGCTACACCTTC. It is translated as CATSGRALNYGYTF.

The rearrangement links TRBV20-1 to TRBJ2-5; tentative D call: TRBD1 (6 bases). The CDR3 has 12 amino acids. V shed 4 bases and J shed 5 bases, with 11 bases lying between them. The V gene's germline CDR1 is DFQATT and CDR2 SNEGSKA (reference sequence). DNA of the CDR3: TGCAGTGCTAACGACAGGCCGGAGACCCAGTACTTC. This translates into CSANDRPETQYF.

V usage is TRBV20-1 and J usage is TRBJ2-2; 9 bases are a match to TRBD2. The CDR3 contains 13 residues. Germline CDR1 and CDR2: DFQATT and SNEGSKA (reference sequence). This CDR3 reads CSPGTSPTGELFF. Here the CDR3 DNA reads TGCAGCCCCGGGACTAGCCCCACCGGGGAGCTGTTTTTT.